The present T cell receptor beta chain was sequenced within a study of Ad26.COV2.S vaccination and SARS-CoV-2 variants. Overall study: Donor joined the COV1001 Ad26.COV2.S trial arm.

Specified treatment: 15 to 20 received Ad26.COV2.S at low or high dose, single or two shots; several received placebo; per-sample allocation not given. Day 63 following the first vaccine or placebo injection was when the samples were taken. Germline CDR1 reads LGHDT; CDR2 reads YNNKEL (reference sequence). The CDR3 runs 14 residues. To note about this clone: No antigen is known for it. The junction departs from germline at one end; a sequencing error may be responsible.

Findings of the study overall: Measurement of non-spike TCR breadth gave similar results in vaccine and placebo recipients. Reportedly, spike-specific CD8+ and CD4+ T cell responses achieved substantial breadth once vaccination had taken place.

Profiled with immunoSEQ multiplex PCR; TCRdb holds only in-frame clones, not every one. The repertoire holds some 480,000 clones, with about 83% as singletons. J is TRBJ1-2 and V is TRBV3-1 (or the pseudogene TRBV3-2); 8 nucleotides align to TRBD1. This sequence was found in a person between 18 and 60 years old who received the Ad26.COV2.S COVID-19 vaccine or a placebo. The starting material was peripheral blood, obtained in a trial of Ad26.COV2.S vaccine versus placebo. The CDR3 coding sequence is TGTGCCAGCAGCCCACCCCACGTGGCAGGGGGCCTGCTTTTC. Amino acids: CASSPPHVAGGLLF.